These 27 T cell receptor beta chains were all obtained from the same sample, sequenced in a study of T cells in Graves' hyperthyroidism and ophthalmopathy. RNA transcripts were the template for amplifying TCR beta CDR3 regions. First-round RT-PCR with HTBI primers amplified the TCR CDR3 region. MiXCR, applied by TCRdb to the multiplex PCR reads, yields one record per CDR3 protein. The sample includes approximately 400,000 distinct CDR3 sequences, 14% of them seen just once. Sample: blood. The receptors come from a woman in her 30s with Graves' ophthalmopathy.

As to this clonotype: It may be a read error: a sequence one base away is much more abundant. This CDR3 is missing its conserved last phenylalanine or tryptophan, likely due to a read error. The V gene is TRBV18, the J gene TRBJ1-1; D is uncertain. This CDR3 has 16 amino acids. The germline V gene encodes CDR1 KGHSH and CDR2 LQKENI. V shed 2 bases and J shed 0 bases, with 13 bases lying between them. The CDR3 here is CASSPRSGGLNTEAFS. CDR3 nucleotides: TGTGCCAGCTCACCAAGGTCAGGAGGGTTGAACACTGAAGCTTTCTCT.

This clonotype was counted at least ten times. This chain connects TRBV3-1 to TRBJ2-7; the match to TRBD2 covers 8 bases. Germline CDR1 LGHDT, CDR2 YNNKEL (reference sequence). V was pared by 2 bases and J by 2 bases, with 14 bases of the junction left unmatched. The CDR3 sequence is 18 residues long. The CDR3 sequence: CASSQPPLWSGGTYEQYF. CDR3 coding DNA: TGTGCCAGCAGCCAACCCCCCCTTTGGAGCGGGGGTACCTACGAGCAGTACTTC.

This clonotype occurred many times. The gene calls are TRBV2 and TRBJ2-6, with D perhaps TRBD2 (5 bases). Germline values: CDR1 SNHLY, CDR2 FYNNEI. CDR3 length: 14 amino acids. V lost 7 bases to trimming and J lost 3 bases, with 10 bases between them. CDR3 protein: CASTRELGANVLTF. The CDR3 coding sequence is TGTGCCAGCACTCGGGAACTTGGGGCCAACGTCCTGACTTTC.

This clonotype was seen a handful of times. The chain is built from TRBV7-9 and TRBJ2-7, with D unresolved. Germline V gives CDR1 SEHNR, CDR2 FQNEAQ (reference sequence). V lost 7 bases and J lost 3, with 13 bases in between. This CDR3 is built from 13 residues. CDR3 nucleotides: TGTGCCAGCACCCACCCAACCGACTACGAGCAGTACTTC. Translation gives CASTHPTDYEQYF. Full variable domain (rest looked up from reference TRBV7-9 and TRBJ2-7): DTGVSQNPRHKITKRGQNVTFRCDPISEHNRLYWYRQTLGQGPEFLTYFQNEAQLEKSRLLSDRFSAERPKGSFSTLEIQRTEQGDSAMYLCASTHPTDYEQYFGPGTRLTVT.

Remarks on this clonotype: A much larger clone differs by one base, so this may be a read error. This sequence joins TRBV30 and TRBJ1-1; TRBD1 matches at 8 bases. Looked up from germline, CDR1 is GTSNPN and CDR2 is SVGIG (reference sequence). This CDR3 contains 13 residues. CDR3 nucleotides: TGTGCCTGGAGCGTTCAGGGGGCCACTGAAGCTCTCTTT. Amino acid sequence: CAWSVQGATEALF.

The chain uses TRBV25-1 and TRBJ1-1; D uncertain. Germline CDR1 is MGHDK and CDR2 is SYGVNS. CDR3 length: 15 amino acids. V was clipped by 4 bases and J by 1 base, with 13 bases between them. The CDR3: CASSGWGRGNTEAFF. The CDR3, as DNA: TGTGCCAGCAGTGGGTGGGGTAGAGGGAACACTGAAGCTTTCTTT. The entire variable domain, with the rest obtained from reference TRBV25-1 and TRBJ1-1, is as follows: EADIYQTPRYLVIGTGKKITLECSQTMGHDKMYWYQQDPGMELHLIHYSYGVNSTEKGDLSSESTVSRIRTEHFPLTLESARPSHTSQYLCASSGWGRGNTEAFFGQGTRLTVV.

A few counts support this clonotype. The chain is built from TRBV4-2 and TRBJ2-2; 11 bases are shared with TRBD2. This CDR3 is 17 amino acids long. CDR1 and CDR2 from the germline V gene are LGHNA and YNFKEQ. V trimming: 3 bases; J trimming: 1 base; junction bases outside the gene matches: 4. The CDR3: CASSHRLAGGNTGELFF. CDR3 coding DNA: TGTGCCAGCAGCCACCGTCTAGCGGGGGGGAACACCGGGGAGCTGTTTTTT.

About this clonotype itself: A clone one base away is much larger, so this may be a read error. The final CDR3 position lacks the conserved phenylalanine or tryptophan, pointing to a likely read error. The V and J genes are TRBV7-2 and TRBJ2-1; perhaps TRBD1 as D (5 bases). V was clipped by 5 bases and J by 4 bases, with 9 bases between them. Germline V CDR1 and CDR2: SGHTA, FQGNSA. The CDR3 has 13 amino acids. The CDR3 here is CASSQTVYNEQFL. CDR3 sequence (DNA): TGTGCCAGCAGCCAGACAGTGTACAATGAGCAGTTCCTC.

This clonotype was detected only once. This chain uses TRBV6-5 with TRBJ1-5; 11 bases line up with TRBD1. The germline CDR1 and CDR2 sequences are MNHEY and SVGAGI. There are 15 residues in the CDR3. V lost 1 base and J lost 6; bases outside the gene matches: 2. The CDR3 region has the DNA TGTGCCAGCAGTTACTATGGGACAGGGGGTCAGCCCCAGCATTTT. This codes for CASSYYGTGGQPQHF.

This chain links TRBV7-8 with TRBJ1-4; D is perhaps TRBD1 (5 bases). The V gene's germline CDR1 is SGHVS and CDR2 FQNEAQ. Trimming cost V 4 bases and J 0 bases, with 15 bases left between them. CDR3 size: 17 residues. The CDR3 bases are TGTGCCAGCAGCTCCTACAGCACAGGTGCAACTAATGAAAAACTGTTTTTT. This translates into CASSSYSTGATNEKLFF.

In its sample, this clonotype was seen a few times. The CDR3 sequence is CASSWRGGGGDYNEQFF. The CDR3 DNA is TGTGCCAGCAGCTGGAGGGGGGGGGGGGGGGACTACAATGAGCAGTTCTTC. The genes are TRBV11-2 and TRBJ2-1, with D possibly being TRBD2 (7 bases). V gave up 4 bases and J gave up 3 bases, with 19 bases separating them. This CDR3 contains 17 residues. Germline loops: CDR1 SGHAT, CDR2 FQNNGV.

This clonotype showed up just a few times. The rearrangement uses TRBV20-1 and TRBJ2-5, with 8 bases aligning to TRBD2. CDR1 and CDR2 from the germline V gene are DFQATT and SNEGSKA (reference sequence). J was trimmed by 9 bases and V by 6 bases; bases with no gene match: 15. The CDR3 consists of 14 residues. CDR3 in DNA: TGCAGTGCGACCCGACGGGGGGGCCCGGAGCCCCAGTACTTC. As protein: CSATRRGGPEPQYF.

This clonotype was recorded many times. The rearrangement links TRBV20-1 to TRBJ2-1; D call uncertain. This CDR3 spans 14 amino acids. V lost 3 bases to trimming and J lost 1 base, with 10 bases between them. CDR1 and CDR2 from the germline V gene are DFQATT and SNEGSKA (reference sequence). This CDR3 reads CSASRLISYNEQFF. The CDR3, as DNA: TGCAGTGCTAGCAGACTCATTTCCTACAATGAGCAGTTCTTC.

The chain is built from TRBV6-1 and TRBJ2-1; 15 bases map to TRBD2. V lost 2 bases to trimming and J lost 5 bases; unmatched junction nucleotides: 10. Germline CDR1 and CDR2: MNHNS and SASEGT. This CDR3 is 19 amino acids long. CDR3 nucleotides: TGTGCCAGCAGTGAAAGGGGGACTAGCGGGGGGTCAAGAGACAATGAGCAGTTCTTC. The encoded protein is CASSERGTSGGSRDNEQFF.

This clonotype was detected ten times or more. This rearrangement joins TRBV12-3 or TRBV12-4 to TRBJ2-1; a possible D gene is TRBD1 (7 bases). CDR3 length: 11 residues. The germline V and J ends were trimmed by 6 bases and 8 bases, with 8 bases remaining between them. The CDR3 coding sequence is TGTGCCAGCAGCAGGGGGGATGAGCAGTTCTTC. This encodes CASSRGDEQFF.

This clonotype has at least ten counts. Here the CDR3 DNA reads TGTGCCAGCAGCCGGCTGGGGGGCCCCGGGGAGCTGTTTTTT. Protein: CASSRLGGPGELFF. V is TRBV12-3 or TRBV12-4 and J is TRBJ2-2, with D perhaps assigned TRBD1 or TRBD2 (6 bases each). Trimming pared 6 bases from V and 6 bases from J, leaving 14 bases between. The CDR3 runs 14 residues.

This clonotype was counted many times. The genes are TRBV28 and TRBJ1-1; D remains unclear. CDR3 length equals 10 residues. Trimming left V 9 bases short and J 1 base short, with 3 bases between. Germline CDR1 is MDHEN and CDR2 is SYDVKM. In DNA, the CDR3 is TGTGCCAGTGGGAACACTGAAGCTTTCTTT. Translation: CASGNTEAFF.

This clonotype has ten or more counts. The rearrangement joins TRBV5-1 to TRBJ2-2; 8 bases match TRBD2. V lost 1 base and J lost 2; bases outside the gene matches: 1. The CDR3 runs 15 residues. From germline, CDR1 is SGHRS and CDR2 YFSETQ. CDR3 residues: CASSLREGNTGELFF. The CDR3 nucleotides read TGCGCCAGCAGCTTGCGGGAGGGTAACACCGGGGAGCTGTTTTTT.

This clonotype came up many times. V and J are TRBV20-1 and TRBJ2-3; TRBD2 is a possible D gene (6 bases). In germline, CDR1 is DFQATT, CDR2 SNEGSKA (reference sequence). The CDR3 contains 14 residues. Trimming stripped 4 bases from V and 1 base from J, with 12 bases between. The CDR3 DNA sequence: TGCAGTGCTATACTACTAGCCGGCACAGATACGCAGTATTTT. It yields the protein CSAILLAGTDTQYF.

The table lists this clonotype with a few counts. This chain links TRBV9 with TRBJ2-7; D may match TRBD1 or TRBD2 (6 bases each). The germline V gene has CDR1 SGDLS and CDR2 YYNGEE. CDR3 length: 16 residues. Trimming cost V 4 bases and J 3 bases, with 20 bases left between them. CDR3: CASSLEGTPAIYEQYF. DNA of the CDR3: TGTGCCAGCAGCCTGGAGGGGACACCCGCCATCTACGAGCAGTACTTC.

In this sample, this clonotype turned up many times. This chain connects TRBV28 to TRBJ1-5; D is undetermined. Trimming took 2 bases from V and 4 from J, leaving 9 bases between them. The CDR3 runs to 14 residues. Germline-derived CDR1 and CDR2 are MDHEN and SYDVKM. The CDR3 sequence is CASSLEILNQPQHF. DNA for the CDR3: TGTGCCAGCAGTTTAGAGATACTTAATCAGCCCCAGCATTTT.

This clonotype was seen more than once but under ten times. The rearrangement uses TRBV7-9 and TRBJ1-4; 8 nucleotides line up with TRBD1. Germline assignment: CDR1 SEHNR and CDR2 FQNEAQ (reference sequence). The CDR3 totals 16 residues. The V segment lost 5 bases and the J segment 3 bases; nucleotides outside the gene matches: 8. The CDR3 is CASSPGQARANEKLFF. The CDR3 region has the DNA TGTGCCAGCAGCCCGGGACAGGCGAGGGCTAATGAAAAACTGTTTTTT. Combining the CDR3 with reference TRBV7-9 and TRBJ1-4 gives the whole variable domain DTGVSQNPRHKITKRGQNVTFRCDPISEHNRLYWYRQTLGQGPEFLTYFQNEAQLEKSRLLSDRFSAERPKGSFSTLEIQRTEQGDSAMYLCASSPGQARANEKLFFGSGTQLSVL.

This clonotype was seen many times. The V call is TRBV18, the J call TRBJ1-1; D gene ambiguous. The V end lost 2 bases, the J end lost 1 base, and 5 bases lay between the germline ends. The germline V gene encodes CDR1 KGHSH and CDR2 LQKENI. The CDR3 extends over 13 amino acids. CDR3: CASSPSPNTEAFF. Here the CDR3 DNA reads TGTGCCAGCTCACCATCCCCGAACACTGAAGCTTTCTTT. The whole variable domain, remainder taken from reference TRBV18 and TRBJ1-1, is NAGVMQNPRHLVRRRGQEARLRCSPMKGHSHVYWYRQLPEEGLKFMVYLQKENIIDESGMPKERFSAEFPKEGPSILRIQQVVRGDSAAYFCASSPSPNTEAFFGQGTRLTVV.

This clonotype has at least ten counts. The chain employs TRBV6-1 and TRBJ2-3, with unresolved D. The CDR3 spans 16 residues. Germline V lookup: CDR1 MNHNS, CDR2 SASEGT. The V end was cut by 4 bases, the J end by 2 bases, with 16 bases between. The DNA for the CDR3 is TGTGCCAGCAGTGTGGTCGAGGCCTCCCCCACAGATACGCAGTATTTT. Protein: CASSVVEASPTDTQYF.

This clonotype has a count of ten or more. This chain connects TRBV7-2 to TRBJ2-7; D is uncertain. V was pared by 6 bases and J by 7 bases, with 16 bases between. This CDR3 comprises 13 residues. Germline V CDR1 and CDR2: SGHTA, FQGNSA. In DNA form, the CDR3 reads TGTGCCAGCAGATACCGCCTCGACGGGGAGCAGTACTTC. Its translation is CASRYRLDGEQYF.

At least ten counts were recorded for this clonotype. The chain combines TRBV5-5 with TRBJ2-6; D uncertain. The V gene's germline CDR1 is SGHKS and CDR2 YYEKEE (reference sequence). V lost 2 bases and J 0 bases, leaving 9 bases between the germline ends. CDR3 size: 16 residues. The CDR3 is CASSFGSSSGANVLTF. CDR3 DNA sequence: TGTGCCAGCAGCTTCGGGTCGAGCTCTGGGGCCAACGTCCTGACTTTC.

As regards this clonotype: The junction departs from germline at one end; a sequencing error may be responsible. The CDR3 loop reads CASSFLGTGDEKLSF. CDR3 coding DNA: TGTGCCAGCAGCTTTCTAGGGACAGGGGATGAAAAACTGTCTTTT. J is TRBJ1-4 and V is TRBV7-2; 10 positions agree with TRBD1. Germline V lookup: CDR1 SGHTA, CDR2 FQGNSA. The CDR3 runs to 15 residues.